This T cell receptor (beta chain) was identified during a study of blood T cell repertoires in COVID-19 (dated by TCRdb to the early 2020s). In the study overall: Samples from collaborators originated in the United States, Italy and Spain and spanned both the acute and convalescent phases of COVID-19. The material from the prospective study consisted of cDNA or gDNA derived from T cells, B-cell-depleted T cells, or PBMCs. The dataset comprised deeply sampled blood TCRbeta repertoires from subjects exposed to, actively infected with, or recovered from COVID-19. A freely available public database, intended as a resource for researchers studying the immune response to SARS-CoV-2, is where the repertoires were released. The samples were drawn from two sources: the first 160 participants of the ongoing ImmuneRACE study, and 1,000 to 1,500 subjects contributed by 6 global collaborators. Nearly every sample came with metadata listing a de-identified subject ID, COVID-19 status, age in years and sex. Where available, HLA class I and class II types were obtained from metadata supplied by the sample provider rather than from assay-based typing. The investigation overall reported the following: Clinical and demographic metadata were provided uncurated, with the amount varying by source and participant.

The germline V gene supplies CDR1 SGDLS and CDR2 YYNGEE. The trim is 0 bases for V and 0 bases for J, with a gap of 9 bases between the germline ends. Including cysteine and phenylalanine, the CDR3 has 16 amino acids. The kept DNA is CDR3 alone, 48 bases in frame from the first base. Whole blood was collected in K2EDTA tubes by collaborating institutions according to the institutions' own protocols. For TCRbeta analysis, collaborators shipped samples in one of three forms: frozen whole blood, isolated PBMCs, or DNA extracted from either of those sample types. Regarding this clone: The specificity of this receptor is unknown. No base quality information exists; no much larger clone differs at one position.

TCRbeta CDR3 regions were amplified from genomic DNA by means of the immunoSEQ Assay, a bias-controlled multiplex PCR. Per the source publication's procedure: The number of nucleated cells in each sample was estimated by amplification of reference gene primers within the assay. Sequence reads were collapsed and filtered to measure the absolute abundance of every unique TCRbeta CDR3 rearrangement. For each sample, productive Simpson clonality was calculated as the square root of Simpson's diversity index across productive rearrangements. This immuneACCESS table, as held by TCRdb, lists in-frame sequences with V and J called but not all clones. Of the missing ones, under half trace to an unresolved V gene in checked studies; the others have no known cause. V and J calls and clone size follow that table, whereas D and trimming were derived from the DNA. A total of over 45,000 clones appear in this sample, about nine tenths of them only once. Clones ranked in the top ten supply over 6.5% of the sample.

This receptor was identified in a woman aged 55 to 70 with active or convalescent COVID-19. The specimen sequenced was peripheral blood. The chain uses TRBV9 and TRBJ2-2; TRBD2 could be the D gene, as 6 bases match. Here the CDR3 is given as CASSVGGGTNTGELFF. The DNA is TGTGCCAGCAGCGTAGGTGGAGGGACGAACACCGGGGAGCTGTTTTTT.